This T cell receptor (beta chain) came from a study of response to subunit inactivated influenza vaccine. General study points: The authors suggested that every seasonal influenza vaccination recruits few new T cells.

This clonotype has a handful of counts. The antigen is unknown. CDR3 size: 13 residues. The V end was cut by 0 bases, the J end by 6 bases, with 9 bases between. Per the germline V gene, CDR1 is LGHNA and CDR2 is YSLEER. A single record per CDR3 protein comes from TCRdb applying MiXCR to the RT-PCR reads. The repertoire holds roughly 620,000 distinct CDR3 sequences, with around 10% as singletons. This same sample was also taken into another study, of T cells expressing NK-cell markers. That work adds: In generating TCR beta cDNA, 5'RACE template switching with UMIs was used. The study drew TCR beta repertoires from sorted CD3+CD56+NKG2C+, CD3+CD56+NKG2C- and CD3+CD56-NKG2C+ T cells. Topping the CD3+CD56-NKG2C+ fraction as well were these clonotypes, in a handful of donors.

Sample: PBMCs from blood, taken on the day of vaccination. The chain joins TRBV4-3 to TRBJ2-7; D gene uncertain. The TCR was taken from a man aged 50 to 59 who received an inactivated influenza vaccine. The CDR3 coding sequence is TGCGCCAGCAGCCAAGATAACGGTGGCGAGCAGTACTTC. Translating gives CASSQDNGGEQYF.